This T cell receptor beta chain was captured by sequencing in a study of breast tumors, draining lymph nodes, adjacent tissues (TCRdb year 2016). Describing the broader study: Breast cancer patients provided tumor, adjacent nontumor tissue and axillary lymph nodes, and the study compared the TCR beta repertoires across these three sources. The study was designed to assess the relationships and possible T-cell exchange between tumor, surrounding tissue and draining lymph node repertoires in human breast cancer.

Trimming leaves V shorter by 5 bases and J shorter by 9 bases, with the junction holding 7 bases beyond the gene matches. CDR1 and CDR2 (SGHTA, FQGNSA) derive from the germline V gene. CDR3 length: 13 amino acids, cysteine to phenylalanine. Left in the record is the CDR3 DNA by itself, 39 bases read in frame from the first base. The adjacent samples were made up of nontumor breast tissue that surrounded the tumor. General conclusions and limits of the study: The conclusion that tumor T cells originate in lymph nodes was framed as consistent with a hypothesis rather than directly demonstrated. Tumor T-cell repertoires showed less diversity than lymph node repertoires and more diversity than nontumor tissue repertoires, and tumor T-cell repertoires showed preferential V and J gene usage. The similarity between tumor and nontumor tissue repertoires was significantly greater in luminal-like breast cancer than in basal-like breast cancer. A scenario in which most tumor T cells derive from the lymph node and then expand within tumor tissue was judged to be consistent with the data.

For sequencing, an Illumina HiSeq 2000 was employed. Multiplex PCR amplification was used to generate the TCR beta chain libraries. High-throughput sequencing was used to analyze the amplified TCR beta chain products. Starting from the raw public reads, TCRdb applied fastp trimming at Q25, assembled clones with MiXCR and retained in-frame beta chains. Records with the same CDR3 protein are collapsed into one entry carrying the most frequent genes and DNA. Across this sample there are about 13,000 distinct CDR3 sequences, with 45% to 50% seen only once. The ten largest account for around 41% of the sample. This clonotype is categorized as medium-sized (0.01 to 0.1%). The clone's antigen remains unknown. One base away there is no much larger clone; base qualities are not given.

The TCR was taken from a female donor with breast cancer. Some clones in this sample may be carry-over from other donors' samples. The chain employs TRBV7-2 and TRBJ1-2, with TRBD1 matching 9 junction bases. The sequenced sample was tumor-adjacent breast tissue. In nucleotides, the sequence is TGTGCCAGCAGCCTTCGGGACAGGGATAGCTACACCTTC. Translated, this gives CASSLRDRDSYTF.